Given below is one T cell receptor beta chain in context. Its antigen is still unknown. The record originates from a study of CD4+ T cells in melanoma. Study findings and constraints: CD8+ T cell, macrophage and B cell function reportedly correlated with neoantigen-specific CD4+ T cells. Diverse differentiation states were reported for melanoma neoantigen-specific CD4+ T cells.

Germline V gene data show CDR1 as KGHDR and CDR2 as SFDVKD. The CDR3 loop spans 15 amino acids. V dropped 2 bases and J dropped 3 bases, with 9 bases sitting between them. Measured with immunoSEQ multiplex PCR; TCRdb has only the in-frame clones, and not every one. In the table there are fewer than 5,000 clones, around 66% of which are singletons. This rearrangement joins TRBV24-1 to TRBJ2-2; D not certain. This TCR came from a human donor with melanoma. The specimen was cells from a culture (not recorded whether cultured in vitro). CDR3 bases: TGTGCCACCAGTGATTCCCGACGGGACACCGGGGAGCTGTTTTTT. Encoded protein: CATSDSRRDTGELFF.